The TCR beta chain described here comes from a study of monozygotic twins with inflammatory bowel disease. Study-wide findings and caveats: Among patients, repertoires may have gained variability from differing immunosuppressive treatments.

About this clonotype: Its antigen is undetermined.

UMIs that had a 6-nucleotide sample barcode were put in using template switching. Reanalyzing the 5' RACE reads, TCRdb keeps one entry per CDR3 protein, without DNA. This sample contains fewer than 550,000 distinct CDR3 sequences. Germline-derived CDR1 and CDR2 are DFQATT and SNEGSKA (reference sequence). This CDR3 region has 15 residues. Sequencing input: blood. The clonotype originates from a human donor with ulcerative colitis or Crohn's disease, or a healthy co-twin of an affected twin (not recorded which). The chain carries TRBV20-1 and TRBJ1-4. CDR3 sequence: CSAREAGNINQKLFF.